These T cell receptor beta chains were read from a single sample in a study of cytomegalovirus exposure and HLA in healthy donors. Clones were read by immunoSEQ multiplex PCR, and TCRdb kept only the in-frame ones, dropping some. The sample has fewer than 150,000 clones, about 80% seen once. Sequences were obtained from PBMCs. Source of these receptors: a female donor in good health and CMV-seropositive. The CDR3 runs from the conserved cysteine through the conserved F or W. A D gene is named only where the DNA matches it firmly. Expanded clones get a size class; other rows say once, few or many, or leave the size out.

TRBV2	once	TRBJ1-1	NA	TGTGCCAGCAGGCAAAGGGGGGGCGTCGGCACTGAAGCTTTCTTT	CASRQRGGVGTEAFF
TRBV27	NA	TRBJ1-2	TRBD1	TGTGCCAGCAGTCCCTTGACAGGGAGTTTGGATGGCTACACCTTC	CASSPLTGSLDGYTF
TRBV9	NA	TRBJ1-2	NA	TGTGCCAGCAGCCCCAGTGACAGATATGGCTACACCTTC	CASSPSDRYGYTF
TRBV11-1	once	TRBJ1-6	TRBD1	TGTGCCAGCAGCCCCGGACAGGGACCTTCACCCCTCCACTTT	CASSPGQGPSPLHF
TRBV7-2	NA	TRBJ2-3	TRBD2	TGTGCCAGCAGCTTCAGCGGGGACACAGATACGCAGTATTTT	CASSFSGDTDTQYF
TRBV6-1	few	TRBJ1-2	NA	TGTGCCAGCAGTGAAGGGGAGTATGGCTACACCTTC	CASSEGEYGYTF
TRBV9	NA	TRBJ2-2	NA	TGTGCCAGCAGCCGCCGGACTTCGCCCACCGGGGAGCTGTTTTTT	CASSRRTSPTGELFF
TRBV18	once	TRBJ2-1	TRBD2	TGTGCCAGCTCACTGGGACTAGCGGGGGACAATGAGCAGTTCTTC	CASSLGLAGDNEQFF
TRBV11-1	NA	TRBJ1-5	NA	TGTGCCAGCAGCCTTACAGGGAATCAGCCCCAGCATTTT	CASSLTGNQPQHF
TRBV2	NA	TRBJ1-3	NA	TGTGCCAGCGTCGGACCCCGGGGGTTCTCTGGAAACACCATATATTTT	CASVGPRGFSGNTIYF
TRBV15	NA	TRBJ1-1	TRBD1	TGTGCCACCAGCAGAGATATTCGAGGGGGCGGTGGCACTGAAGCTTTCTTT	CATSRDIRGGGGTEAFF
TRBV30	NA	TRBJ2-7	NA	TGTGCCTACACTAATAATCCGGGCGAGCAGTACTTC	CAYTNNPGEQYF
TRBV19	few	TRBJ1-1	NA	TGTGCCAGTAGTGGGAACTTAGGGCAGGGCCCTACTGAAGCTTTCTTT	CASSGNLGQGPTEAFF
TRBV4-1	NA	TRBJ1-6	TRBD1	TGCGCCAGCAGCCAAGTACCCTTGGGGACAGGCTATAATTCACCCCTCCACTTT	CASSQVPLGTGYNSPLHF
TRBV11-2	NA	TRBJ2-2	TRBD1	TGTGCCAGCAGCCTTCCGATGACGGGACAGGGGACCGGGGAGCTGTTTTTT	CASSLPMTGQGTGELFF
TRBV6-5	NA	TRBJ2-2	NA	TGTGCCAGCAGTTACCCTGCGACCGGGGAGCTGTTTTTT	CASSYPATGELFF
TRBV7-9	NA	TRBJ1-1	NA	TGTGCCAGCAGCCGAGGGGGCACTGAAGCTTTCTTT	CASSRGGTEAFF
TRBV14	NA	TRBJ2-5	TRBD1	TGTGCCAGCAGCCAGCCGGGACAGTCGTACCAAGAGACCCAGTACTTC	CASSQPGQSYQETQYF
TRBV7-9	NA	TRBJ1-4	NA	TGTGCCAGCAGCTTACCGCAGGGTGTGGGAAATGAAAAACTGTTTTTT	CASSLPQGVGNEKLFF
TRBV6-5	few	TRBJ1-2	TRBD1	TGTGCCAGCAGCCGCTCAGGGGGTCGCTATGGCTACACCTTC	CASSRSGGRYGYTF
TRBV5-1	NA	TRBJ2-1	TRBD2	TGCGCCAGCAGCTTGGCAGCGGGGGACAATGAGCAGTTCTTC	CASSLAAGDNEQFF
TRBV19	NA	TRBJ2-7	NA	TGTGCCAGTAGTATAGTGGGGGGCTCCTACGAGCAGTACTTC	CASSIVGGSYEQYF
TRBV19	NA	TRBJ1-4	TRBD1	TGTGCCAGTAGTACGGGGACAGCCCCGAATGAAAAACTGTTTTTT	CASSTGTAPNEKLFF
TRBV10-3	NA	TRBJ2-7	TRBD2	TGTGCCATCAGTGACCTCGGGGGGAGCTCCTACGAGCAGTACTTC	CAISDLGGSSYEQYF
TRBV6-6	NA	TRBJ2-7	TRBD1	TGTGCCAGCAGTTACCGGAGGGGACAGGCGTACGAGCAGTACTTC	CASSYRRGQAYEQYF
TRBV7-9	few	TRBJ2-3	NA	TGTGCCAGCAGCTTACAAGATACGCAGTATTTT	CASSLQDTQYF
TRBV7-6	NA	TRBJ2-3	NA	TGTGCCAGCAGCCCCGGGTCCACAAGAACAGATACGCAGTATTTT	CASSPGSTRTDTQYF
TRBV29-1	NA	TRBJ1-3	NA	TGCAGCGCAACAGTCTACTCTGGAAACACCATATATTTT	CSATVYSGNTIYF
TRBV21-1	NA	TRBJ2-7	NA	TGTGCCAGAGGGGGACAGGGCCACGAGCAGTACTTC	CARGGQGHEQYF
TRBV5-1	NA	TRBJ2-5	TRBD1	TGCGCCAGCAGCACCGGACAGGGAAGCCAAGAGACCCAGTACTTC	CASSTGQGSQETQYF
TRBV7-9	NA	TRBJ2-3	NA	TGTGCCAGCAGCTTTTATAGCCAGGGATCAGATACGCAGTATTTT	CASSFYSQGSDTQYF
TRBV27	NA	TRBJ1-6	TRBD1	TGTGCCAGCAGTTTACCCCCGACAGGGGCTTTCTCACCCCTCCACTTT	CASSLPPTGAFSPLHF
TRBV9	NA	TRBJ2-3	NA	TGTGCCAGCAGCGTCGGGACTCAACACACAGATACGCAGTATTTT	CASSVGTQHTDTQYF
TRBV13	NA	TRBJ2-7	TRBD1	TGTGCCAGCAGCCCAGGGGGAGAGGGCTCCTACGAGCAGTACTTC	CASSPGGEGSYEQYF
TRBV6-5	NA	TRBJ1-1	NA	TGTGCCAGCAGTTACGGTCGGTACACTGAAGCTTTCTTT	CASSYGRYTEAFF
TRBV7-8	once	TRBJ2-5	NA	TGTGCCAGCAGCTTAGAGGAGAGGCAGTACTTC	CASSLEERQYF
TRBV2	NA	TRBJ1-5	NA	TGTGCCAGCAGTCTGGGCGATAGCAATCAGCCCCAGCATTTT	CASSLGDSNQPQHF
TRBV28	NA	TRBJ2-7	NA	TGTGCCAGCAGTTTCGAGACAGGCTCCTACGAGCAGTACTTC	CASSFETGSYEQYF
TRBV28	NA	TRBJ2-3	TRBD2	TGTGCCAGCAAGCTGACTAGCGGAGTCACAGATACGCAGTATTTT	CASKLTSGVTDTQYF
TRBV6-5	once	TRBJ1-2	TRBD1	TGTGCCAGCAGACCGGGACAGGGAAGAGGCTACACCTTC	CASRPGQGRGYTF
TRBV5-1	NA	TRBJ2-3	TRBD2	TGCGCCAGCAGCTTAGGACTAGCGAGCACAGATACGCAGTATTTT	CASSLGLASTDTQYF
TRBV29-1	NA	TRBJ2-7	TRBD1	TGCAGCGTCGATGGGACAGGGAGGTACGAGCAGTACTTC	CSVDGTGRYEQYF